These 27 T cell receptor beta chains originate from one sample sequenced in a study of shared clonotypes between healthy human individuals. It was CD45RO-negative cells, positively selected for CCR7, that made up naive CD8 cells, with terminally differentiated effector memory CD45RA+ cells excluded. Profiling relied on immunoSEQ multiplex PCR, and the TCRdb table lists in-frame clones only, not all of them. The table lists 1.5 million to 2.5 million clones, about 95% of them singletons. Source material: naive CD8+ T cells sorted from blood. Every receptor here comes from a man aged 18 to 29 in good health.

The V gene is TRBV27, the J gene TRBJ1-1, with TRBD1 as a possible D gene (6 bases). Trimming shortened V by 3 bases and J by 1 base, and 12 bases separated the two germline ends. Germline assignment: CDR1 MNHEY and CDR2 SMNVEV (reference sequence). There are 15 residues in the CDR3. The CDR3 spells CASSLGGLGNTEAFF. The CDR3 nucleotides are TGTGCCAGCAGTTTGGGGGGGCTAGGGAACACTGAAGCTTTCTTT.

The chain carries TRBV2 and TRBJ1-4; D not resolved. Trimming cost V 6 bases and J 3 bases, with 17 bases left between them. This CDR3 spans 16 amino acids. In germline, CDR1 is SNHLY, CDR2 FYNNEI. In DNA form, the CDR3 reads TGTGCCAGCAGCCCGACCCTGGGCATGGCTAATGAAAAACTGTTTTTT. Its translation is CASSPTLGMANEKLFF.

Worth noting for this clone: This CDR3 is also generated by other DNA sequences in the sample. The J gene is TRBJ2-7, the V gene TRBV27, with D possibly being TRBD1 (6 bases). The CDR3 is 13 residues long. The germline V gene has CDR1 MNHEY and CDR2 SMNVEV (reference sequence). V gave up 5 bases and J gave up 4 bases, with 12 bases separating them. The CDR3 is CASSVQGLYEQYF. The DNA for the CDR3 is TGTGCCAGCAGTGTCCAGGGGTTGTACGAGCAGTACTTC.

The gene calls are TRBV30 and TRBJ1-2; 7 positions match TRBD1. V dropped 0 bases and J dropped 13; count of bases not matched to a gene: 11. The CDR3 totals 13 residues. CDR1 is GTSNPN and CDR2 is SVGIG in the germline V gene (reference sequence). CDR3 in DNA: TGTGCCTGGAGTGTACGAGGGGGCGCATCTTTCACCTTC. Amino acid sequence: CAWSVRGGASFTF.

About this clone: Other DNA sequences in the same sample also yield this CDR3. CDR3 sequence reads: CASSPTSGGTDTQYF. CDR3 bases: TGTGCCAGCTCACCAACTAGCGGGGGCACAGATACGCAGTATTTT. The V call is TRBV18, the J call TRBJ2-3; TRBD2 matches at 10 bases. The CDR3 loop spans 15 amino acids. Germline V gene lookup returns CDR1 KGHSH and CDR2 LQKENI. Unmatched junction bases numbered 0, after V lost 2 bases and J lost 1 base.

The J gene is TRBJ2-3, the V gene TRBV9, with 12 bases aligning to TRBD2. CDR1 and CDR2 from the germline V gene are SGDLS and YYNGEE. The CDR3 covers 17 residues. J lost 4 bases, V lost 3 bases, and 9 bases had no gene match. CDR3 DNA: TGTGCCAGCAGCGAAAATCTAGCGGGAGGGCCCTCAGATACGCAGTATTTT. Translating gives CASSENLAGGPSDTQYF.

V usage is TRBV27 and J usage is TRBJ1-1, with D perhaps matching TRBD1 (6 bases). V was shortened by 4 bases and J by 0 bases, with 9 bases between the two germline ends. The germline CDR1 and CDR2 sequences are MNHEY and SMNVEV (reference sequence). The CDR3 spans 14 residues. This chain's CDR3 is CASSSGVMNTEAFF. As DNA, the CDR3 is TGTGCCAGCAGTTCAGGGGTTATGAACACTGAAGCTTTCTTT.

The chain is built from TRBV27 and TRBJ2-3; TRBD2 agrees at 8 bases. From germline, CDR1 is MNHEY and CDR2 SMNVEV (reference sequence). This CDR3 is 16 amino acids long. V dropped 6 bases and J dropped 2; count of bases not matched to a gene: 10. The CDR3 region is CASSLVSGGPTDTQYF. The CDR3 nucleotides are TGTGCCAGCAGCCTGGTAAGCGGGGGACCCACAGATACGCAGTATTTT.

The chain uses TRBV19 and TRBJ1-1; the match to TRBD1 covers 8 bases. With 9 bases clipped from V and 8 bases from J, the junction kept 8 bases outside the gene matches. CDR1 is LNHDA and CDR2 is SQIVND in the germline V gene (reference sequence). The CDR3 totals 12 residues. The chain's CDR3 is CASQGADMEAFF. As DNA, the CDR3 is TGTGCCAGCCAGGGGGCTGATATGGAAGCTTTCTTT.

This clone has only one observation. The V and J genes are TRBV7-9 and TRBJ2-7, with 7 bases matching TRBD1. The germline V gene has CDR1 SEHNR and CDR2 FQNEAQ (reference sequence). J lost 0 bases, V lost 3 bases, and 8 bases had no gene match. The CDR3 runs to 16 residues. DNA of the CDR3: TGTGCCAGCAGCTTCCTTGACAGGGCTCTCTCCTACGAGCAGTACTTC. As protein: CASSFLDRALSYEQYF.

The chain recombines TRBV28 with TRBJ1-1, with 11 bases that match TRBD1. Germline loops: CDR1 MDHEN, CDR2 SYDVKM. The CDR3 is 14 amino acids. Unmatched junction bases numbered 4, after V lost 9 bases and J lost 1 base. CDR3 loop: CASRDRGWNTEAFF. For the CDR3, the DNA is TGTGCCAGTCGGGACAGGGGGTGGAACACTGAAGCTTTCTTT. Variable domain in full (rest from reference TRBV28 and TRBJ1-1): DVKVTQSSRYLVKRTGEKVFLECVQDMDHENMFWYRQDPGLGLRLIYFSYDVKMKEKGDIPEGYSVSREKKERFSLILESASTNQTSMYLCASRDRGWNTEAFFGQGTRLTVV.

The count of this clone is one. CDR3 coding DNA: TGTGCCACCAGCCCGATGGGGGGGTCCGTGAACACTGAAGCTTTCTTT. As protein: CATSPMGGSVNTEAFF. The rearrangement links TRBV15 to TRBJ1-1; the D gene is possibly TRBD1 (5 bases). Germline V gene sequence: CDR1 LNHNV, CDR2 YYDKDF (reference sequence). Between the trimmed V and J ends, which lost 5 bases and 0 bases, there was a span of 16 bases. CDR3 length equals 16 residues.

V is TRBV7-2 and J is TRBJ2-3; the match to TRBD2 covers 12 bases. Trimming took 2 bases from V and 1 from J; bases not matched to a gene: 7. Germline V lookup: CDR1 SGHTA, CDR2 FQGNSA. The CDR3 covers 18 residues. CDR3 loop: CASSLTSGGMWGTDTQYF. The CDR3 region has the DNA TGTGCCAGCAGCTTAACTAGCGGGGGGATGTGGGGCACAGATACGCAGTATTTT. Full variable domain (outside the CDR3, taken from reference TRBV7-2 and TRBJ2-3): GAGVSQSPSNKVTEKGKDVELRCDPISGHTALYWYRQSLGQGLEFLIYFQGNSAPDKSGLPSDRFSAERTGGSVSTLTIQRTQQEDSAVYLCASSLTSGGMWGTDTQYFGPGTRLTVL.

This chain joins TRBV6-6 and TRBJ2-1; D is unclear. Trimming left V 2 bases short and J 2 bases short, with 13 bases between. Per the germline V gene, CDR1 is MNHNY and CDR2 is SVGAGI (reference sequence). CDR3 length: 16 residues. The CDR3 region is CASSYGPLGTYNEQFF. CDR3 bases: TGTGCCAGCAGTTACGGACCTTTAGGGACCTACAATGAGCAGTTCTTC.

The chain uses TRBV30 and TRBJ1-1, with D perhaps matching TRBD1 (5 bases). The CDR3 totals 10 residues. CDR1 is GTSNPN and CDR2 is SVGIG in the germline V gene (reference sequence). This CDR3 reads CLGGDTEAFF. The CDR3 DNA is TGTCTCGGGGGGGACACTGAAGCTTTCTTT.

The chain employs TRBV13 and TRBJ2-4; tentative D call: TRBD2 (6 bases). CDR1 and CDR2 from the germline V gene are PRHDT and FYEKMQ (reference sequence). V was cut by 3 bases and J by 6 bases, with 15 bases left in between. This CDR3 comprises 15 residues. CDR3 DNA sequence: TGTGCCAGCAGCTTGGGCCGGGACTTCGGAAACATTCAGTACTTC. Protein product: CASSLGRDFGNIQYF.

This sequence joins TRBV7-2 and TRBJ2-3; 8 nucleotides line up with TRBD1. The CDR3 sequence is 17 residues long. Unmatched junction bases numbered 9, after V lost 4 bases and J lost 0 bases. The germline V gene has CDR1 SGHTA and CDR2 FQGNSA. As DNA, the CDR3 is TGTGCCAGCAGCTACCCGGACAGGGACCTTAGCACAGATACGCAGTATTTT. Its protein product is CASSYPDRDLSTDTQYF.

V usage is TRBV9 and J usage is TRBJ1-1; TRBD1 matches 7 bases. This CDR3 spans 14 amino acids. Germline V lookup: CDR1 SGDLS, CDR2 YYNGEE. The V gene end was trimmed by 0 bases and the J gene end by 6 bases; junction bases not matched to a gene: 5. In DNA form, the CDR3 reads TGTGCCAGCAGCGTAGCTGTGGGACAGCCTGAAGCTTTCTTT. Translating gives CASSVAVGQPEAFF.

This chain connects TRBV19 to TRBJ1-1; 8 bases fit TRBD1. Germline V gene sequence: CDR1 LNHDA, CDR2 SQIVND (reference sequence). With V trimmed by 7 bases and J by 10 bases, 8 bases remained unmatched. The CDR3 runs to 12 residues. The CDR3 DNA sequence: TGTGCCAGTACCCCGGACAGGGTCCGAGCTTTCTTT. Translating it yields CASTPDRVRAFF.

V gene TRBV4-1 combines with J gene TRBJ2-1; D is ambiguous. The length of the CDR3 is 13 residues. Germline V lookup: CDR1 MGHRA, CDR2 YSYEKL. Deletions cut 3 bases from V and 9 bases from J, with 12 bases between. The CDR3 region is CASSHFSSGEQFF. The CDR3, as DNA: TGCGCCAGCAGCCACTTCAGTTCGGGTGAGCAGTTCTTC.

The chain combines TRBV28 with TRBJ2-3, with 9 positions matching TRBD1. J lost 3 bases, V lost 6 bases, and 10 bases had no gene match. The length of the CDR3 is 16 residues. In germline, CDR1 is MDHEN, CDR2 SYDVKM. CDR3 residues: CASSHPPGQGTDTQYF. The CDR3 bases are TGTGCCAGCAGCCACCCGCCGGGACAGGGAACAGATACGCAGTATTTT.

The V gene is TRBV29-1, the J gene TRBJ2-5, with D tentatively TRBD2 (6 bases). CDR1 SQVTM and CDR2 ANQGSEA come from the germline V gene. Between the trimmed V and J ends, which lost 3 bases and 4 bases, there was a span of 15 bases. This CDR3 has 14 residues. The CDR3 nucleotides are TGCAGCGTTGAGCTTCTAGCGCCCGGAGAGACCCAGTACTTC. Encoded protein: CSVELLAPGETQYF.

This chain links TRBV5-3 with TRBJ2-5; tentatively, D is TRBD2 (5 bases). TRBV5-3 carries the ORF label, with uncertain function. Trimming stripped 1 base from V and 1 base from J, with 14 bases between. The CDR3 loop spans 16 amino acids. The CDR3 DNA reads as TGTGCCAGAAGCTTGAAGTCGGGAAATTGCCAAGAGACCCAGTACTTC. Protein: CARSLKSGNCQETQYF.

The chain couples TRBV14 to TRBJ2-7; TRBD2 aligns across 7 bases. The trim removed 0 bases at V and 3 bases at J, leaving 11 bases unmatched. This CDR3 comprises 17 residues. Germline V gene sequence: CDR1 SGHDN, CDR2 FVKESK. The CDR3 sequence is CASSQDAGWEGDYEQYF. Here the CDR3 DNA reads TGTGCCAGCAGCCAAGATGCCGGGTGGGAGGGAGACTACGAGCAGTACTTC.

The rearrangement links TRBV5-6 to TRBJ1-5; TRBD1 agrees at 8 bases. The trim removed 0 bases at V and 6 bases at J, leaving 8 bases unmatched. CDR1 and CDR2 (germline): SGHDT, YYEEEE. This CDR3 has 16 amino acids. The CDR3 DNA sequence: TGTGCCAGCAGCTTGGGAGGGACAGGTGTAGCTCAGCCCCAGCATTTT. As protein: CASSLGGTGVAQPQHF.

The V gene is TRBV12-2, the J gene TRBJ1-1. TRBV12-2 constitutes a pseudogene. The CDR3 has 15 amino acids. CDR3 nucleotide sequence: TGTGCAAGTCGCATTAACAGGACTTCGAACACTGAAGCTTTCTTT. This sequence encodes CASRINRTSNTEAFF.

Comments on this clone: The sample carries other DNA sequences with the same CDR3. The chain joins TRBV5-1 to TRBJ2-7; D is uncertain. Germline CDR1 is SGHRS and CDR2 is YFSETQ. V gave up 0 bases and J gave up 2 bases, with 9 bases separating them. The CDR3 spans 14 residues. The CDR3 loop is CASSLEGIPYEQYF. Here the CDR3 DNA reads TGCGCCAGCAGCTTGGAGGGAATACCCTACGAGCAGTACTTC.